Shown below are 18 T cell receptor beta chains from a single sample sequenced in a study of T-cell reconstitution after alpha-beta-depleted transplantation in children. For TCRbeta, the library was prepared with unique molecular identifiers. TCRdb independently ran MiXCR on the PCR reads; one entry per CDR3 protein. Of approximately 230,000 distinct CDR3 sequences in the sample, 24% were seen once. The sequences come from PBMCs, mostly from graft donor cells, collected 360 days after TCRalphabeta/CD19-depleted stem cell transplant. The receptor set was obtained from a female patient younger than 10 who had a stem cell transplant for congenital amegakaryocytic thrombocytopenia, so the T cells may come from the graft donor.

This clonotype was picked up a small number of times. J is TRBJ1-1 and V is TRBV15, with 8 bases matching TRBD1. The length of the CDR3 is 14 residues. The V gene's germline CDR1 is LNHNV and CDR2 YYDKDF (reference sequence). Trimming cost V 4 bases and J 4 bases; bases outside gene matches: 5. The CDR3 here is CATSTGQGATEAFF. DNA of the CDR3: TGTGCCACCAGCACGGGGCAGGGGGCCACTGAAGCTTTCTTT.

This chain links TRBV13 with TRBJ2-4, with D unresolved. The V end was cut by 4 bases, the J end by 2 bases, with 9 bases between. The CDR3 contains 14 residues. Per the germline V gene, CDR1 is PRHDT and CDR2 is FYEKMQ (reference sequence). The CDR3 nucleotides are TGTGCCAGCAGCTCTATTACCACCAAAAACATTCAGTACTTC. Translated, it gives CASSSITTKNIQYF.

The rearrangement uses TRBV7-3 and TRBJ2-7, with D perhaps matching TRBD2 (5 bases). Germline CDR1 SGHTA, CDR2 FQGTGA. CDR3 size: 15 residues. Deletions cut 2 bases from V and 3 bases from J, with 14 bases between. CDR3 sequence (DNA): TGTGCCAGCAGCTTAGGAGCGGCTCCCGTCTACGAGCAGTACTTC. This codes for CASSLGAAPVYEQYF.

This clonotype was observed a handful of times. The gene calls are TRBV4-1 and TRBJ2-1; 8 bases are shared with TRBD2. V gave up 7 bases and J gave up 4 bases; unmatched junction bases: 12. In germline, CDR1 is MGHRA, CDR2 YSYEKL. The CDR3 extends over 16 amino acids. The CDR3 loop reads CASKQLGTSLYNEQFF. Here the CDR3 DNA reads TGCGCCAGCAAGCAGCTAGGGACTAGTTTATACAATGAGCAGTTCTTC.

The chain carries TRBV7-6 and TRBJ2-2, with a possible D match to TRBD2 (6 bases). The CDR3 consists of 16 residues. Germline CDR1 reads SGHVS; CDR2 reads FNYEAQ. V was pared by 3 bases and J by 5 bases, with 16 bases between. The CDR3 DNA reads TGTGCCAGCAGCTTCGCCGGGACTCCCGGGACCGGGGAGCTGTTTTTT. Protein sequence: CASSFAGTPGTGELFF.

The sample holds a few counts of this clonotype. V usage is TRBV30 and J usage is TRBJ2-1, with 7 bases fitting TRBD2. The CDR3 extends over 15 amino acids. Germline V lookup: CDR1 GTSNPN, CDR2 SVGIG (reference sequence). The junction had 3 bases not matched to a gene; V was cut back by 0 bases and J by 1 base. The CDR3 nucleotides are TGTGCCTGGAGTGTAGGGACTAAATCCTACAATGAGCAGTTCTTC. Amino acid sequence: CAWSVGTKSYNEQFF.

This chain links TRBV20-1 with TRBJ1-1, with D hard to call. CDR3 length: 14 residues. CDR1 DFQATT and CDR2 SNEGSKA come from the germline V gene (reference sequence). V lost 6 bases and J lost 4, with 18 bases in between. CDR3 sequence reads: CSAAIAREPTEAFF. The DNA of the CDR3 is TGCAGTGCCGCAATCGCGAGGGAGCCCACTGAAGCTTTCTTT.

A few counts support this clonotype. The chain carries TRBV6-2 or TRBV6-3 and TRBJ2-1, with no clear D. CDR3 length: 12 amino acids. Germline assignment: CDR1 MNHEY and CDR2 SVGEGT. V was shortened by 7 bases and J by 4 bases, with 8 bases between the two germline ends. The CDR3, as DNA: TGTGCCAGCACCCGAGGATACAATGAGCAGTTCTTC. This translates into CASTRGYNEQFF.

The chain combines TRBV13 with TRBJ2-2; 10 nucleotides match TRBD2. The J segment lost 7 bases and the V segment lost 5 bases, leaving 10 bases of the junction unmatched. Germline lookup yields CDR1 PRHDT and CDR2 FYEKMQ (reference sequence). This CDR3 contains 16 residues. The CDR3 sequence: CASSETGTSEIGELFF. CDR3 bases: TGTGCCAGCAGCGAGACCGGGACTAGCGAAATCGGGGAGCTGTTTTTT.

V and J are TRBV20-1 and TRBJ2-7, with TRBD2 as a possible D gene (6 bases). The CDR3 is 14 residues long. With 5 bases removed from V and 2 bases from J, the gap between germline ends came to 16 bases. Looked up from germline, CDR1 is DFQATT and CDR2 is SNEGSKA (reference sequence). The CDR3 sequence is CSAPVGTAPYEQYF. The CDR3 nucleotides are TGCAGTGCTCCCGTGGGGACTGCCCCCTACGAGCAGTACTTC.

V and J are TRBV5-1 and TRBJ1-3, with TRBD1 as a possible D gene (6 bases). Germline assignment: CDR1 SGHRS and CDR2 YFSETQ. The CDR3 consists of 16 residues. Trimming stripped 0 bases from V and 0 bases from J, with 10 bases between. The CDR3 coding sequence is TGCGCCAGCAGCTTGGGGGGGGGCAGCTCTGGAAACACCATATATTTT. Translating it yields CASSLGGGSSGNTIYF.

This clonotype has a count of ten or more. The chain recombines TRBV11-2 with TRBJ2-2; D call uncertain. From germline, CDR1 is SGHAT and CDR2 FQNNGV. V lost 3 bases and J 4 bases, leaving 3 bases between the germline ends. The CDR3 loop spans 12 amino acids. The CDR3 is CASSFGTGELFF. In nucleotides, the CDR3 is TGTGCCAGCAGCTTCGGCACCGGGGAGCTGTTTTTT. The whole variable domain, remainder taken from reference TRBV11-2 and TRBJ2-2, is EAGVAQSPRYKIIEKRQSVAFWCNPISGHATLYWYQQILGQGPKLLIQFQNNGVVDDSQLPKDRFSAERLKGVDSTLKIQPAKLEDSAVYLCASSFGTGELFFGEGSRLTVL.

The chain couples TRBV7-9 to TRBJ1-1; D uncertain. The V gene lost 5 bases and the J gene lost 7 bases, with 8 bases spanning the gap. The CDR3 has 11 residues. CDR1 and CDR2 (germline): SEHNR, FQNEAQ (reference sequence). The CDR3 region has the DNA TGTGCCAGCAGCCCATACCATGAAGCTTTCTTT. Protein: CASSPYHEAFF.

The sample holds a few counts of this clonotype. CDR3: CASTKIRSRRPKNIQYF. CDR3 coding DNA: TGTGCCAGCACCAAAATACGTAGCCGTAGACCCAAAAACATTCAGTACTTC. This chain connects TRBV28 to TRBJ2-4; D gene ambiguous. Germline loops: CDR1 MDHEN, CDR2 SYDVKM. The CDR3 is made up of 17 amino acids. With 7 bases removed from V and 2 bases from J, the gap between germline ends came to 21 bases.

The J gene is TRBJ2-7, the V gene TRBV2; 8 bases line up with TRBD2. This CDR3 comprises 14 residues. Germline CDR1 reads SNHLY; CDR2 reads FYNNEI. J gave up 1 base and V 7 bases, and 6 bases lay outside the gene matches. For the CDR3, the DNA is TGTGCCAGCATGCGGGAGGTCAGATCCTACGAGCAGTACTTC. Amino acids: CASMREVRSYEQYF.

The sample holds a few counts of this clonotype. This sequence joins TRBV20-1 and TRBJ1-1, with a tentative D call TRBD1 (6 bases). From germline, CDR1 is DFQATT and CDR2 SNEGSKA (reference sequence). This CDR3 spans 12 amino acids. The CDR3 DNA is TGCGCCAGGGGATCCATGAACACTGAAGCTTTCTTT. It yields the protein CARGSMNTEAFF.

CDR3 sequence (DNA): TGCGCCAGCAGCCAACCTAAGCGGGAGCGGGGCGAGCAGTACTTC. Protein: CASSQPKRERGEQYF. This rearrangement joins TRBV4-1 to TRBJ2-7; TRBD2 matches at 8 bases. Germline CDR1 is MGHRA and CDR2 is YSYEKL. The trim removed 2 bases at V and 6 bases at J, leaving 9 bases unmatched. The CDR3 sequence is 15 residues long.

In its sample, this clonotype was seen a few times. The rearrangement uses TRBV4-2 and TRBJ1-4; 9 positions agree with TRBD1. This CDR3 region has 17 residues. The germline V gene encodes CDR1 LGHNA and CDR2 YNFKEQ. V lost 1 base to trimming and J lost 3 bases; unmatched junction nucleotides: 6. CDR3 coding DNA: TGTGCCAGCAGCCAAGGTGGACAGGGGATACCTAATGAAAAACTGTTTTTT. The encoded protein is CASSQGGQGIPNEKLFF.